This T cell receptor (beta chain) was recorded in a study of regulatory T cells in long-lasting Graves disease. The authors built TCR beta libraries using iRepertoire HTBI primers and Arm-PCR of CDR3 regions. TCRdb called the multiplex PCR reads again in MiXCR, with one record for every CDR3 protein. The table includes approximately 250,000 distinct CDR3 sequences, approximately 20% detected once. The time point here: newly diagnosed GD, antithyroid drugs for less than 3 months. The authors made the TCR library using RNA they extracted from PBMCs. Graves' disease diagnosis followed American Thyroid Association guidelines. The CDR3 spans 15 residues. Trimming cost V 4 bases and J 0 bases; bases outside gene matches: 4. Germline lookup yields CDR1 SNHLY and CDR2 FYNNEI.

The chain recombines TRBV2 with TRBJ2-3; the match to TRBD1 covers 7 bases. The source is a female donor with Graves disease. Source: peripheral blood mononuclear cells (PBMCs), taken at new diagnosis, from a patient treated with antithyroid drugs. This CDR3 is CASSVDRASTDTQYF. The CDR3 coding sequence is TGTGCCAGCAGTGTCGACAGGGCGAGCACAGATACGCAGTATTTT.